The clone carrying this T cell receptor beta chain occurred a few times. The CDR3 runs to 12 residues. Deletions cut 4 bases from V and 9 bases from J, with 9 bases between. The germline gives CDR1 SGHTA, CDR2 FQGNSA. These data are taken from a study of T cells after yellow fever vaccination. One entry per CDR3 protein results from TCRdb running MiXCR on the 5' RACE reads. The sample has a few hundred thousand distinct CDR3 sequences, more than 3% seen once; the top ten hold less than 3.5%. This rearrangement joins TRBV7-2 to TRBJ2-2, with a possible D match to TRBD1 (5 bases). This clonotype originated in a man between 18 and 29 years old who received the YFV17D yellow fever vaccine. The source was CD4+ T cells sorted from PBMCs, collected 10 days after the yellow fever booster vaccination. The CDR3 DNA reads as TGTGCCAGCAGCTATCAGGGCAGGGAGCTGTTTTTT. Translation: CASSYQGRELFF. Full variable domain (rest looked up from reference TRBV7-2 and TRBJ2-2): GAGVSQSPSNKVTEKGKDVELRCDPISGHTALYWYRQSLGQGLEFLIYFQGNSAPDKSGLPSDRFSAERTGGSVSTLTIQRTQQEDSAVYLCASSYQGRELFFGEGSRLTVL.